This is a list of T cell receptor beta chains from one sample in a study of T cell responses to AZD1222 COVID-19 vaccine. Sequencing was performed with immunoSEQ multiplex PCR; in TCRdb, only in-frame clones are kept and a portion is missing. The sample gives more than 95,000 clones, 80% to 90% of which show up once; about 10% is in the top ten. The sequencing used peripheral blood, collected on day 0 of AZD1222 vaccination. The receptors shown here come from an adult in good health. Both conserved end residues are part of each CDR3. The D gene is left open where the match is weak. The size of a clone is reported for some rows only, either as once, few or many, or as a class for expanded clones.

d_gene	abundance	v_gene	j_gene	CDR3aa	CDR3nt
.	.	TRBV23-1	TRBJ2-1	CASLLTGWENEQFF	TGCGCCAGCCTATTGACGGGATGGGAGAATGAGCAGTTCTTC
.	.	TRBV5-1	TRBJ2-1	CASSLVRGPDEQFF	TGCGCCAGCAGCTTGGTAAGGGGACCCGATGAGCAGTTCTTC
TRBD1	.	TRBV5-4	TRBJ1-4	CASSLKGQGVATNEKLFF	TGTGCCAGCAGCTTGAAGGGACAGGGGGTTGCAACTAATGAAAAACTGTTTTTT
TRBD1	.	TRBV7-9	TRBJ2-7	CASSEGDSSYEQYF	TGTGCCAGCAGCGAAGGGGACAGTTCCTACGAGCAGTACTTC
TRBD2	.	TRBV20-1	TRBJ2-7	CSASPAGGGRVYEQYF	TGCAGTGCTAGTCCAGCCGGCGGGGGGCGCGTGTACGAGCAGTACTTC
TRBD1	.	TRBV5-1	TRBJ2-5	CASSSGGRETQYF	TGCGCCAGCAGCTCAGGGGGTAGGGAGACCCAGTACTTC
.	once	TRBV18	TRBJ1-2	CASSPDRSIYGYTF	TGTGCCAGCTCACCCGACAGAAGCATCTATGGCTACACCTTC
.	.	TRBV6-5	TRBJ2-2	CASRYRDTGELFF	TGTGCCAGCAGATACAGGGACACCGGGGAGCTGTTTTTT
.	.	TRBV6-1	TRBJ2-3	CASSEVGGSTDTQYF	TGTGCCAGCAGTGAAGTAGGGGGAAGCACAGATACGCAGTATTTT
.	.	TRBV5-1	TRBJ1-2	CASGEGHMGYTF	TGCGCCAGCGGAGAAGGCCATATGGGCTACACCTTC
.	.	TRBV15	TRBJ1-3	CATSSGPHSGNTIYF	TGTGCCACCAGCAGCGGACCTCACTCTGGAAACACCATATATTTT
.	.	TRBV5-4	TRBJ2-2	CASSLGAGANTGELFF	TGTGCCAGCAGCTTGGGAGCGGGTGCGAACACCGGGGAGCTGTTTTTT
.	.	TRBV7-9	TRBJ2-7	CASTKPRDSYEQYF	TGTGCCAGCACCAAACCGCGGGACTCCTACGAGCAGTACTTC
.	.	TRBV6-2/TRBV6-3	TRBJ1-1	CASSSQWGAGNTEAFF	TGTGCCAGCAGTTCCCAGTGGGGGGCCGGGAACACTGAAGCTTTCTTT
.	.	TRBV7-2	TRBJ2-7	CASIPPGAMYEQYF	TGTGCCAGCATCCCCCCAGGGGCTATGTACGAGCAGTACTTC
.	.	TRBV2	TRBJ2-1	CASSERHSSSYNEQFF	TGTGCCAGCAGTGAACGACACTCCAGCTCCTACAATGAGCAGTTCTTC
.	.	TRBV7-9	TRBJ1-6	CASSLAVRVNSPLHF	TGTGCCAGCAGCTTAGCGGTCAGGGTGAATTCACCCCTCCACTTT
.	.	TRBV28	TRBJ2-3	CASSTSNRADTQYF	TGTGCCAGCAGCACGTCTAACAGGGCAGATACGCAGTATTTT
.	.	TRBV6-5	TRBJ1-3	CASRTSGNTIYF	TGTGCCAGCAGGACCTCTGGAAACACCATATATTTT
.	.	TRBV19	TRBJ2-7	CASSPSGNEQYF	TGTGCCAGTAGTCCCTCCGGGAACGAGCAGTACTTC